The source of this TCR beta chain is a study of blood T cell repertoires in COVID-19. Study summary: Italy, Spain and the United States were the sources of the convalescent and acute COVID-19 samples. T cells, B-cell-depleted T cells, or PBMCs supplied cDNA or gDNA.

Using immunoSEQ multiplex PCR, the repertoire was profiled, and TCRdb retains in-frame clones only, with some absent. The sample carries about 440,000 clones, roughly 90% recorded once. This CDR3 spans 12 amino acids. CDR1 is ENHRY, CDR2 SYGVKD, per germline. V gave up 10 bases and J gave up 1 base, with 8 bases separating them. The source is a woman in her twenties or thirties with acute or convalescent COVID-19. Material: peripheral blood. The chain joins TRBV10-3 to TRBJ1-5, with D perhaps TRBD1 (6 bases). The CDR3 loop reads CATGQSNQPQHF. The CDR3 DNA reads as TGTGCCACTGGACAGAGCAATCAGCCCCAGCATTTT.